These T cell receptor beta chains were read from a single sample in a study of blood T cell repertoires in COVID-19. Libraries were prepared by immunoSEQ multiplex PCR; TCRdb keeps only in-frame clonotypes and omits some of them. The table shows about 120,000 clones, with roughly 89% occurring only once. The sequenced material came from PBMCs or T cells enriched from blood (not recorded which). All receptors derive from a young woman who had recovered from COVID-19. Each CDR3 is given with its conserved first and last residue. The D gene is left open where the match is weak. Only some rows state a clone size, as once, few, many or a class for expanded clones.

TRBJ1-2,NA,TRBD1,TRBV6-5,CASSYSTGTTYGYTF,TGTGCCAGCAGTTACTCGACAGGGACGACCTATGGCTACACCTTC
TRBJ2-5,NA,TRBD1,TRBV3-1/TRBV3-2,CASSPRDRGRSETQYF,TGTGCCAGCAGCCCTCGGGACAGGGGGCGGTCAGAGACCCAGTACTTC
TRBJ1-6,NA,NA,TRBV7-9,CASSLASYQDRLNSPLHF,TGTGCCAGCAGCTTAGCCTCATATCAGGACAGATTAAATTCACCCCTCCACTTT
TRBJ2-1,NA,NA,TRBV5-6,CASSLGGGTRNNEQFF,TGTGCCAGCAGCTTGGGCGGCGGGACCAGGAACAATGAGCAGTTCTTC
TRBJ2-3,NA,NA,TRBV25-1,CASSELAVSSTDTQYF,TGTGCCAGCAGTGAATTGGCAGTGTCTAGCACAGATACGCAGTATTTT
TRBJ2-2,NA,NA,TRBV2,CASSARFGELFF,TGTGCCAGCAGTGCTAGGTTCGGGGAGCTGTTTTTT
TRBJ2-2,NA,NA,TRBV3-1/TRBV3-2,CASSPRGNTGELFF,TGTGCCAGCAGCCCGCGGGGGAACACCGGGGAGCTGTTTTTT
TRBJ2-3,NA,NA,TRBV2,CASSEGTASTDTQYF,TGTGCCAGCAGTGAAGGGACAGCCTCCACAGATACGCAGTATTTT
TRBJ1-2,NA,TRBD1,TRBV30,CAWSQGTASYTF,TGTGCCTGGAGCCAAGGGACAGCTAGCTACACCTTC
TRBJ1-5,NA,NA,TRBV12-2,CASRQLGDRYSNQPQHF,TGTGCAAGTCGGCAACTAGGGGACAGATATAGCAATCAGCCCCAGCATTTT
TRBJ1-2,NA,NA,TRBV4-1,CASSQAEQLYGYTF,TGCGCCAGCAGCCAAGCGGAACAGCTCTATGGCTACACCTTC
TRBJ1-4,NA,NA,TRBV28,CASKEGTTNEKLFF,TGTGCCAGCAAGGAGGGGACAACTAATGAAAAACTGTTTTTT
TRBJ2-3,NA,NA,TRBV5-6,CASSWGGASWDTQYF,TGTGCCAGCAGCTGGGGGGGGGCGAGTTGGGATACGCAGTATTTT
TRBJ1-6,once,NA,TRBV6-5,CASSYRQGNSPLHF,TGTGCCAGCAGTTACCGTCAGGGGAATTCACCCCTCCACTTT
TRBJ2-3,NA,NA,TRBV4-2,CASSQVRGQLADTQYF,TGTGCCAGCAGCCAAGTGCGGGGGCAATTGGCAGATACGCAGTATTTT
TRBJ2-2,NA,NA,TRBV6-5,CASRPQKNTGELFF,TGTGCCAGCAGACCCCAGAAAAACACCGGGGAGCTGTTTTTT
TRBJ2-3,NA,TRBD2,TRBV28,CASSSPSGQTDTQYF,TGTGCCAGCAGCTCCCCTAGCGGGCAGACAGATACGCAGTATTTT
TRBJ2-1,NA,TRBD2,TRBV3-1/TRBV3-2,CASSQDSRGGRALAYNEQFF,TGTGCCAGCAGCCAAGATAGTCGGGGCGGGAGGGCCCTCGCCTACAATGAGCAGTTCTTC
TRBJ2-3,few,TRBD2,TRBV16,CASSRGLADGDTQYF,TGTGCCAGCAGCCGGGGACTAGCGGACGGAGATACGCAGTATTTT
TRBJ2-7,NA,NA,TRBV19,CASSNQGSYEQYF,TGTGCCAGTAGTAACCAGGGTAGCTACGAGCAGTACTTC
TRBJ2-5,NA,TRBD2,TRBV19,CASSIGGTSGIETQYF,TGTGCCAGTAGTATAGGCGGGACTAGCGGGATCGAGACCCAGTACTTC
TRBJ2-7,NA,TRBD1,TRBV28,CASIERTGRPYEQYF,TGTGCCAGCATCGAACGGACAGGCCGCCCCTACGAGCAGTACTTC
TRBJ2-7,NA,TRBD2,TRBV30,CAWRGESGTRGYEQYF,TGTGCCTGGAGAGGAGAGTCCGGGACTAGAGGCTACGAGCAGTACTTC
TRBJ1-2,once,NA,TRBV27,CASRREDYGYTF,TGTGCCAGCAGAAGGGAGGACTATGGCTACACCTTC
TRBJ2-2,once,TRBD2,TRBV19,CASSILAGNTGELFF,TGTGCCAGTAGTATACTAGCGGGGAACACCGGGGAGCTGTTTTTT
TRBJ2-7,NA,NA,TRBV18,CASSRPGTSYEQYF,TGTGCCAGCTCCCGACCCGGGACTTCCTACGAGCAGTACTTC